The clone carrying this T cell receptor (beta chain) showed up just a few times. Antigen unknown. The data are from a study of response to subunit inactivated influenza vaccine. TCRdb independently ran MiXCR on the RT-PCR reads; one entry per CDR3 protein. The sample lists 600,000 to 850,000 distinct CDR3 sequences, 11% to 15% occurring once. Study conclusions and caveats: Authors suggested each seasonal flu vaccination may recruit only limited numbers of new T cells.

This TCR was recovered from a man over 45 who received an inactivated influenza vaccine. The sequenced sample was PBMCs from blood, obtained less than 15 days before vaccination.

The CDR3 sequence: CASRLTSGSQGEQYF. The DNA for the CDR3 is TGTGCCAGCAGACTAACTAGCGGGTCCCAAGGCGAGCAGTACTTC. The chain employs TRBV27 and TRBJ2-7; 9 bases align to TRBD2. The germline V gene has CDR1 MNHEY and CDR2 SMNVEV (reference sequence). This CDR3 region has 15 residues. Losses at the gene ends were 6 bases for V and 6 bases for J; bases not matched to a gene: 12.